This T cell receptor (beta chain) was recorded in a study of blood T cell repertoires in COVID-19. As for the study in general: Sample material is recorded as cDNA or gDNA derived from T cells, B-cell-depleted T cells, or PBMCs.

The CDR3 covers 15 residues. The V segment lost 5 bases and the J segment 7 bases; nucleotides outside the gene matches: 10. The germline V gene has CDR1 SGHTA and CDR2 FQGNSA. Source study methods: Using reference gene primer amplification, nucleated cell counts were estimated. Profiling relied on immunoSEQ multiplex PCR, and the TCRdb table lists in-frame clones only, not all of them. That table supplies the V and J calls and clone size; D and trimming were determined from the DNA. The sample carries about 87,000 clones, 85% to 90% recorded once. This TCR was sampled from a man in his forties or fifties with acute or convalescent COVID-19. The chain recombines TRBV7-2 with TRBJ2-1; TRBD2 matches 8 bases. Specimen: peripheral blood. In DNA form, the CDR3 reads TGTGCCAGCAGCCTCGGGGGGGGCCGGAAAAATGAGCAGTTCTTC. Protein product: CASSLGGGRKNEQFF.